This paragraph covers one TCR beta chain sequence. Its antigen is currently unknown. The data were obtained in a study of OX40 agonist ivuxolimab in advanced cancers. Study-level background: Ivuxolimab doses were 0.01, 0.1, 0.3, 1.5, 3 or 10 mg/kg every 2 weeks.

TCRdb's table, derived via immunoSEQ multiplex PCR, lists solely in-frame clones and lacks some. The sample lists 60,000 to 100,000 clones, 92% occurring once. Study-wide points: Fewer expanded clones were found on average in CD4+ than in CD8+ T cells.

The receptor was isolated from an adult with an advanced solid tumor such as melanoma, head and neck, liver or kidney cancer. The specimen was CD4+ or CD8+ T cells sorted from blood, collected in a trial of the OX40 agonist ivuxolimab.

The CDR3 sequence is CASSFVNSGGEQYF. The CDR3 DNA reads TGTGCCAGCAGCTTCGTTAACAGCGGGGGTGAGCAGTACTTC. V usage is TRBV7-9 and J usage is TRBJ2-7; TRBD2 aligns across 8 bases. Trimming took 3 bases from V and 7 from J; bases not matched to a gene: 8. CDR1 is SEHNR and CDR2 is FQNEAQ in the germline V gene (reference sequence). The length of the CDR3 is 14 residues.